Given below is one T cell receptor (beta chain) in context. This entry belongs to a study of identifying expanded T cells in peripheral blood. TCRdb keeps only in-frame clones here, not all; method: immunoSEQ multiplex PCR. The sample has about 100,000 clones, roughly 91% seen once. The V gene's germline CDR1 is MRHNA and CDR2 SNTAGT. This CDR3 has 17 amino acids. Losses at the gene ends were 0 bases for V and 1 base for J; bases not matched to a gene: 1. The J gene is TRBJ2-2, the V gene TRBV6-4; 11 bases agree with TRBD2. The receptor comes from a person aged 18 to 69 in good health. The sample taken for sequencing was blood. This chain's CDR3 is CASSDSTSGENTGELFF. The CDR3 DNA follows: TGTGCCAGCAGTGACTCGACTAGCGGGGAGAACACCGGGGAGCTGTTTTTT.